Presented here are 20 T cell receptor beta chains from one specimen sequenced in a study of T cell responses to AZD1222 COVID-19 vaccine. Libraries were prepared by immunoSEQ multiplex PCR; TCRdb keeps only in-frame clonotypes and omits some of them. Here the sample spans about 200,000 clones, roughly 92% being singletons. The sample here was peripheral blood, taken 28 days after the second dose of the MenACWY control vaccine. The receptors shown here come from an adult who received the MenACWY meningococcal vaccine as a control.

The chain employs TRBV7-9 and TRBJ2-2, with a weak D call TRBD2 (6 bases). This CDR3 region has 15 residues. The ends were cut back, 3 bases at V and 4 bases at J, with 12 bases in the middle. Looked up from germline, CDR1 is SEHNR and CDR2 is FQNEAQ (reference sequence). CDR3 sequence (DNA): TGTGCCAGCAGCTTCATGCAGGGAGGCACCGGGGAGCTGTTTTTT. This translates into CASSFMQGGTGELFF.

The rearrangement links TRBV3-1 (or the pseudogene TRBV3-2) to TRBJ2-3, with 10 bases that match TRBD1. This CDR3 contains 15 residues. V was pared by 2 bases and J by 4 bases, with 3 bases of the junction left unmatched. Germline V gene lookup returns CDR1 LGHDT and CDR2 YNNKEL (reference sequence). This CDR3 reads CASSQHGQGADTQYF. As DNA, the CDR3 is TGTGCCAGCAGCCAACACGGACAGGGGGCAGATACGCAGTATTTT.

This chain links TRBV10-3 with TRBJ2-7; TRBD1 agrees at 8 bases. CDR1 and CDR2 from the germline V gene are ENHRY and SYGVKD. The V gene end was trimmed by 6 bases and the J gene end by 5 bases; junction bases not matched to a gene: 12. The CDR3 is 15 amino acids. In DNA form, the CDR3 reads TGTGCCATCAGAGACTTAAGGACAGGGCACCACGAGCAGTACTTC. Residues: CAIRDLRTGHHEQYF.

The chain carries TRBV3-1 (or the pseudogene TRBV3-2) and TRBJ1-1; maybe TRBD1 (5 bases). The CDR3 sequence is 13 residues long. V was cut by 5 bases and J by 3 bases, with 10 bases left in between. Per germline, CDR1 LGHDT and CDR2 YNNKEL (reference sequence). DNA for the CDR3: TGTGCCAGCAGCGAGATCAGGGACACTGAAGCTTTCTTT. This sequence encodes CASSEIRDTEAFF.

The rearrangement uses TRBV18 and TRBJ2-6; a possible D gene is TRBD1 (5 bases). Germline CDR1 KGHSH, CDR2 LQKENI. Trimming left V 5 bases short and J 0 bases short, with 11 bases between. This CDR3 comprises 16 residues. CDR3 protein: CASSATTDSGANVLTF. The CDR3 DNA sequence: TGTGCCAGCTCAGCCACGACAGACTCTGGGGCCAACGTCCTGACTTTC.

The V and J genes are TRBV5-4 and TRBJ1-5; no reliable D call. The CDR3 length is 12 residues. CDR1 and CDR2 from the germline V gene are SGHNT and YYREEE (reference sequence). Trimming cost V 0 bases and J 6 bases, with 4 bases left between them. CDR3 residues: CASSLAGQPQHF. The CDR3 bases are TGTGCCAGCAGCTTGGCCGGTCAGCCCCAGCATTTT.

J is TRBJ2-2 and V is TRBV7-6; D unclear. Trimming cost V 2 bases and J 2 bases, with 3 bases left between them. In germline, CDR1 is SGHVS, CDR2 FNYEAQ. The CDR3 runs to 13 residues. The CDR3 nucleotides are TGTGCCAGCAGCTTATCCAACACCGGGGAGCTGTTTTTT. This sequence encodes CASSLSNTGELFF.

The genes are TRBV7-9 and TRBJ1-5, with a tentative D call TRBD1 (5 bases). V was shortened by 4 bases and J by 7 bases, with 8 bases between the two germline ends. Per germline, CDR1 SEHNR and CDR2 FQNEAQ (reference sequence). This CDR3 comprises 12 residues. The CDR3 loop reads CASSSEGQPQHF. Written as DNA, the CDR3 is TGTGCCAGCAGCTCAGAGGGGCAGCCCCAGCATTTT.

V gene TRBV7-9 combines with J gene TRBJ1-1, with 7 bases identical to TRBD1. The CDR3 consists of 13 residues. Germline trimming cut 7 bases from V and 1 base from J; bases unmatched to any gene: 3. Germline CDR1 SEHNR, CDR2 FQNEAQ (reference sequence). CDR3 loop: CASTGTANTEAFF. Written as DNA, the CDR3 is TGTGCCAGCACCGGGACAGCGAACACTGAAGCTTTCTTT. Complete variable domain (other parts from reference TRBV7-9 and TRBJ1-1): DTGVSQNPRHKITKRGQNVTFRCDPISEHNRLYWYRQTLGQGPEFLTYFQNEAQLEKSRLLSDRFSAERPKGSFSTLEIQRTEQGDSAMYLCASTGTANTEAFFGQGTRLTVV.

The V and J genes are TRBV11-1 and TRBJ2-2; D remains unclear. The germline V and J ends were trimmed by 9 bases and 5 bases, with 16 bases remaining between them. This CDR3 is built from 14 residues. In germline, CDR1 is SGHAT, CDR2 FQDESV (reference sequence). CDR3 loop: CASSISSWTGELFF. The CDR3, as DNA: TGTGCCAGTTCGATCTCTTCCTGGACCGGGGAGCTGTTTTTT.

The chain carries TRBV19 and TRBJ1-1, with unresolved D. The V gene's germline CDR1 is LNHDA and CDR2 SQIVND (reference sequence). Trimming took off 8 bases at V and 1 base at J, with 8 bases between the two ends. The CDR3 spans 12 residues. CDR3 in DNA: TGTGCCAGTGGCCCCCCGAACACTGAAGCTTTCTTT. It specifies CASGPPNTEAFF.

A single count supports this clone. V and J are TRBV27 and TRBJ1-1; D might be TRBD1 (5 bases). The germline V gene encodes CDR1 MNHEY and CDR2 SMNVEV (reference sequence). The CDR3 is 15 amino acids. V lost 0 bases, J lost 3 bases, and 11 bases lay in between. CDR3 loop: CASSLSGRLDTEAFF. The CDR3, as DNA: TGTGCCAGCAGTTTATCGGGGCGGTTGGACACTGAAGCTTTCTTT.

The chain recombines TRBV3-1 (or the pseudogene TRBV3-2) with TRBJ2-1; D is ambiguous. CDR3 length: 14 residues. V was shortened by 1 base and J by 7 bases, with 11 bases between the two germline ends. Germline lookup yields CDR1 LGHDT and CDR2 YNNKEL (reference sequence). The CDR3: CASSQGHLPNEQFF. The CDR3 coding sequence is TGTGCCAGCAGCCAAGGACACCTTCCTAATGAGCAGTTCTTC.

CDR3 nucleotides: TGTGCCACCGGGGTGGGTTGGACAGATACGCAGTATTTT. Translating gives CATGVGWTDTQYF. The gene calls are TRBV19 and TRBJ2-3, with D possibly being TRBD2 (5 bases). Germline V CDR1 and CDR2: LNHDA, SQIVND (reference sequence). V dropped 10 bases and J dropped 3 bases, with 14 bases sitting between them. The CDR3 has 13 amino acids. The full variable domain, its missing parts supplied by reference TRBV19 and TRBJ2-3, is DGGITQSPKYLFRKEGQNVTLSCEQNLNHDAMYWYRQDPGQGLRLIYYSQIVNDFQKGDIAEGYSVSREKKESFPLTVTSAQKNPTAFYLCATGVGWTDTQYFGPGTRLTVL.

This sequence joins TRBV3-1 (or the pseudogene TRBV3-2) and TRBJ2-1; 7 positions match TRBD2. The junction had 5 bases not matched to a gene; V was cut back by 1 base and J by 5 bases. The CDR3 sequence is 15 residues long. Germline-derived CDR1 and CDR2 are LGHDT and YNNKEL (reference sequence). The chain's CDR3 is CASSQGLAANNEQFF. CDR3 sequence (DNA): TGTGCCAGCAGCCAAGGACTAGCAGCCAACAATGAGCAGTTCTTC.

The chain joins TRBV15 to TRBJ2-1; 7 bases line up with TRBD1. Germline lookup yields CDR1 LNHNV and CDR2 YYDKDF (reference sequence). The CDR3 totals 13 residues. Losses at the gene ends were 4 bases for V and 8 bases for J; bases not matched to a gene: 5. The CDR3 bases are TGTGCCACCAGCACCACAGGGGACCATGAGCAGTTCTTC. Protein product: CATSTTGDHEQFF.

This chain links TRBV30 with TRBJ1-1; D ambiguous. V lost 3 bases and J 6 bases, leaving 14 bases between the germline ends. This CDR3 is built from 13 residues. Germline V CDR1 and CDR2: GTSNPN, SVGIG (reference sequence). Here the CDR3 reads CAWSRTRLAEAFF. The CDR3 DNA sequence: TGTGCCTGGAGCCGCACTAGATTAGCTGAAGCTTTCTTT.

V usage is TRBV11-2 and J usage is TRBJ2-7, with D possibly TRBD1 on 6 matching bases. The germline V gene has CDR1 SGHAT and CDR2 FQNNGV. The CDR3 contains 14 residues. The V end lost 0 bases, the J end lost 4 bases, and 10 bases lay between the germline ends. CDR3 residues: CASSLEQGRYEQYF. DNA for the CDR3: TGTGCCAGCAGCTTAGAACAGGGCAGGTACGAGCAGTACTTC.

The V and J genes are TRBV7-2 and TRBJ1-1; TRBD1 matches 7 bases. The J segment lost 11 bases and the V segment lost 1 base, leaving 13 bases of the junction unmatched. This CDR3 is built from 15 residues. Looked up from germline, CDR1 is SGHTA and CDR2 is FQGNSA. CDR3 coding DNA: TGTGCCAGCAGCTTAGTTAGTGACTCCGGGGGACAGGCTTTCTTT. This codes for CASSLVSDSGGQAFF.

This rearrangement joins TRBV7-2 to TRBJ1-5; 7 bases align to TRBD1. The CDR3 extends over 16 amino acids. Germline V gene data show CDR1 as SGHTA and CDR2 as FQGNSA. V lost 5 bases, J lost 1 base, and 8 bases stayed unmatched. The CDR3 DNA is TGTGCCAGCAGCCCAGGGGGAGGGGCGAGCAATCAGCCCCAGCATTTT. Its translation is CASSPGGGASNQPQHF.